This T cell receptor (beta chain) was retrieved from a study of identical twins. This clonotype was observed a few times. Antigen unknown. TCRdb called the 5' RACE reads again in MiXCR, with one record for every CDR3 protein. Here the sample spans hundreds of thousands of distinct CDR3 sequences, 6% to 6.5% being singletons. Study findings and constraints: Twins shared out-of-frame alpha sequences with excess low generation probability. Twins showed weaker excess sharing in their beta out-of-frame sequences. Rather than following the same donors, the conclusions depended on cross-sectional statistical analysis.

This CDR3 comprises 14 residues. Germline lookup yields CDR1 SGHAT and CDR2 FQNNGV. Trimming removed 1 base at V and 5 bases at J, with 11 bases between. No donor was unhealthy or non-Caucasian. Material for sequencing was naive T cells sorted from blood. This clonotype was obtained from a man between 18 and 35 years old in good health. This chain joins TRBV11-2 and TRBJ1-1, with D hard to call. For the CDR3, the DNA is TGTGCCAGCAGCTTAGCGGACGGAAAAACTGAAGCTTTCTTT. This codes for CASSLADGKTEAFF.